This T cell receptor (beta chain) was identified in a study of control samples from healthy donors and cancer patients. CDR1 is MNHEY, CDR2 SMNVEV, per germline (reference sequence). V gave up 3 bases and J gave up 1 base, with 4 bases separating them. This CDR3 spans 13 amino acids. Clones were sequenced by immunoSEQ multiplex PCR, and TCRdb holds only the in-frame ones, with some missing. The sample has 100,000 or so clones, 83% seen once; the top ten hold 13%. Sequenced material: blood. The receptor's source is a woman aged 45-59 years in good health. The chain uses TRBV27 and TRBJ1-5; D not certain. CDR3 coding DNA: TGTGCCAGCAGTTTTGCGAGCAATCAGCCCCAGCATTTT. Translated: CASSFASNQPQHF.